Below are 16 T cell receptor beta chains sequenced from a single sample in a study of cytomegalovirus exposure and HLA in healthy donors. Primers included in the PCR were 60 Vbeta and 13 Jbeta primers. Profiled with immunoSEQ multiplex PCR; TCRdb holds only in-frame clones, not every one. The table lists a few hundred thousand clones, 65% to 80% of them singletons. The sequenced sample was PBMCs. The source is a girl aged 2 to 9 in good health and CMV-seronegative.

The chain employs TRBV29-1 and TRBJ2-3; perhaps TRBD2 as D (5 bases). Germline assignment: CDR1 SQVTM and CDR2 ANQGSEA. The CDR3 contains 14 residues. Trimming removed 4 bases at V and 2 bases at J, with 13 bases between. The CDR3 DNA sequence: TGCAGCGTTGGGAAAGGAGGAAACACAGATACGCAGTATTTT. Encoded protein: CSVGKGGNTDTQYF.

As for this clone: One end of the junction does not line up with germline, which may come from a read error. V gene TRBV7-9 combines with J gene TRBJ1-1; D not resolved. Germline values: CDR1 SEHNR, CDR2 FQNEAQ (reference sequence). The CDR3 covers 12 residues. CDR3 in amino acids: CSSSRTDTEAFF. The DNA of the CDR3 is TGTTCCAGCAGCCGTACAGACACTGAAGCTTTCTTT. The full variable domain, with the rest looked up from reference TRBV7-9 and TRBJ1-1, is DTGVSQNPRHKITKRGQNVTFRCDPISEHNRLYWYRQTLGQGPEFLTYFQNEAQLEKSRLLSDRFSAERPKGSFSTLEIQRTEQGDSAMYLCSSSRTDTEAFFGQGTRLTVV.

The V gene is TRBV19, the J gene TRBJ1-4, with no clear D. Germline lookup yields CDR1 LNHDA and CDR2 SQIVND (reference sequence). The CDR3 length is 16 residues. V lost 5 bases and J lost 5, with 18 bases in between. The DNA of the CDR3 is TGTGCCAGTAGTCCCCCTACCGGGAGAGAAAATGAAAAACTGTTTTTT. Its translation: CASSPPTGRENEKLFF.

The chain couples TRBV30 to TRBJ2-6, with 7 bases fitting TRBD1. The V gene's germline CDR1 is GTSNPN and CDR2 SVGIG (reference sequence). The ends lost 3 bases at V and 0 bases at J; junction bases unmatched: 8. The CDR3 runs to 17 residues. CDR3 coding DNA: TGTGCCTGGAGCCAGGGGGTGATCCTCTCTGGGGCCAACGTCCTGACTTTC. Protein product: CAWSQGVILSGANVLTF.

This chain connects TRBV5-1 to TRBJ1-2, with 9 bases matching TRBD1. Germline CDR1 is SGHRS and CDR2 is YFSETQ. This CDR3 is built from 18 residues. J gave up 5 bases and V 1 base, and 15 bases lay outside the gene matches. CDR3 sequence reads: CASSLRGTGIGSSYGYTF. Written as DNA, the CDR3 is TGCGCCAGCAGCTTGAGGGGGACAGGGATTGGATCTTCATATGGCTACACCTTC.

V and J are TRBV7-9 and TRBJ1-4; D is ambiguous. With 2 bases removed from V and 3 bases from J, the gap between germline ends came to 10 bases. The CDR3 sequence is 15 residues long. Germline V lookup: CDR1 SEHNR, CDR2 FQNEAQ (reference sequence). In DNA form, the CDR3 reads TGTGCCAGCAGCTTACCTCGCAGGTCTAATGAAAAACTGTTTTTT. Residues: CASSLPRRSNEKLFF.

V usage is TRBV6-5 and J usage is TRBJ2-5; a weak D match, TRBD2 (5 bases). The J call may be wrong; the DNA end is better matched by TRBJ2-7. The germline V gene encodes CDR1 MNHEY and CDR2 SVGAGI. This CDR3 is built from 15 residues. CDR3: CASSYSRGAPYEQYF. The CDR3 DNA follows: TGTGCCAGCAGTTACTCCCGGGGAGCCCCCTACGAGCAGTACTTC.

For this clone: The sample contains more than one DNA sequence encoding this CDR3. This rearrangement joins TRBV12-5 to TRBJ2-5; D might be TRBD1 (6 bases). The germline V gene has CDR1 LGHNT and CDR2 FRNRAP. The CDR3 covers 18 residues. V shed 4 bases and J shed 2 bases, with 23 bases lying between them. For the CDR3, the DNA is TGTGCTAGTGGTTCCCCCTTCCAGGGGCCCCTCCTACAAGAGACCCAGTACTTC. Translating gives CASGSPFQGPLLQETQYF.

The J gene is TRBJ2-3, the V gene TRBV15; possibly TRBD2 for D (6 bases). The CDR3 is 15 amino acids. Germline V CDR1 and CDR2: LNHNV, YYDKDF (reference sequence). The germline V and J ends were trimmed by 9 bases and 2 bases, with 18 bases remaining between them. The CDR3 is CATEEGGGHTDTQYF. DNA for the CDR3: TGTGCCACTGAGGAGGGCGGAGGCCACACAGATACGCAGTATTTT. The variable domain in full, completed from reference TRBV15 and TRBJ2-3, reads DAMVIQNPRYQVTQFGKPVTLSCSQTLNHNVMYWYQQKSSQAPKLLFHYYDKDFNNEADTPDNFQSRRPNTSFCFLDIRSPGLGDTAMYLCATEEGGGHTDTQYFGPGTRLTVL.

This clone was observed once. The chain joins TRBV6-5 to TRBJ2-5; 8 nucleotides line up with TRBD2. The CDR3 spans 15 residues. V shed 4 bases, J shed 3 bases, and the junction held 7 bases outside the gene matches. Germline-derived CDR1 and CDR2 are MNHEY and SVGAGI. The CDR3 region is CASSSRTSLKETQYF. The DNA for the CDR3 is TGTGCCAGCAGTTCAAGGACTAGCCTCAAAGAGACCCAGTACTTC.

This clone was counted between two and nine times. The V call is TRBV6-6, the J call TRBJ2-7, with 9 bases lining up with TRBD2. Germline trimming cut 6 bases from V and 1 base from J; bases unmatched to any gene: 7. Germline CDR1 is MNHNY and CDR2 is SVGAGI (reference sequence). This CDR3 region has 15 residues. The CDR3 DNA reads TGTGCCAGCAGACAATTAGCGGGAGTGTCCTACGAGCAGTACTTC. Residues: CASRQLAGVSYEQYF.

The rearrangement joins TRBV27 to TRBJ1-4, with a weak D call TRBD1 (6 bases). This CDR3 has 16 residues. Trimming took 0 bases from V and 14 from J, leaving 22 bases between them. Germline assignment: CDR1 MNHEY and CDR2 SMNVEV (reference sequence). The CDR3 spells CASSLSSLHRVLDLFF. DNA for the CDR3: TGTGCCAGCAGTTTATCCTCCCTACACAGGGTACTAGATCTGTTTTTT.

J is TRBJ2-5 and V is TRBV18; D gene uncertain. The germline CDR1 and CDR2 sequences are KGHSH and LQKENI. CDR3 size: 14 residues. Trimming removed 2 bases at V and 2 bases at J, with 9 bases between. The CDR3: CASSPVQDQETQYF. The CDR3 DNA reads as TGTGCCAGCTCACCAGTGCAGGATCAAGAGACCCAGTACTTC.

V gene TRBV20-1 combines with J gene TRBJ1-2, with D tentatively TRBD1 (5 bases). V dropped 3 bases and J dropped 4 bases, with 6 bases sitting between them. This CDR3 region has 11 residues. Germline V gene sequence: CDR1 DFQATT, CDR2 SNEGSKA (reference sequence). This chain's CDR3 is CSARDIYGYTF. The CDR3 DNA reads TGCAGTGCTAGGGACATCTATGGCTACACCTTC.

This sequence joins TRBV9 and TRBJ1-6; D is ambiguous. Germline CDR1 reads SGDLS; CDR2 reads YYNGEE. V was trimmed by 2 bases and J by 8 bases, leaving 8 bases between them. CDR3 size: 13 residues. The DNA of the CDR3 is TGTGCCAGCAGCGTGGGAGGAGATTCACCCCTCCACTTT. This translates into CASSVGGDSPLHF. Combining the CDR3 with reference TRBV9 and TRBJ1-6 gives the whole variable domain DSGVTQTPKHLITATGQRVTLRCSPRSGDLSVYWYQQSLDQGLQFLIQYYNGEERAKGNILERFSAQQFPDLHSELNLSSLELGDSALYFCASSVGGDSPLHFGNGTRLTVT.

This clone showed up just once. The gene calls are TRBV27 and TRBJ2-7; TRBD2 matches 11 bases. The germline gives CDR1 MNHEY, CDR2 SMNVEV (reference sequence). There are 19 residues in the CDR3. V dropped 0 bases and J dropped 0; count of bases not matched to a gene: 10. The CDR3 DNA is TGTGCCAGCAGTTTATCTGGCGGCGGACTAGCGGGTTCCTCCTACGAGCAGTACTTC. Residues: CASSLSGGGLAGSSYEQYF.